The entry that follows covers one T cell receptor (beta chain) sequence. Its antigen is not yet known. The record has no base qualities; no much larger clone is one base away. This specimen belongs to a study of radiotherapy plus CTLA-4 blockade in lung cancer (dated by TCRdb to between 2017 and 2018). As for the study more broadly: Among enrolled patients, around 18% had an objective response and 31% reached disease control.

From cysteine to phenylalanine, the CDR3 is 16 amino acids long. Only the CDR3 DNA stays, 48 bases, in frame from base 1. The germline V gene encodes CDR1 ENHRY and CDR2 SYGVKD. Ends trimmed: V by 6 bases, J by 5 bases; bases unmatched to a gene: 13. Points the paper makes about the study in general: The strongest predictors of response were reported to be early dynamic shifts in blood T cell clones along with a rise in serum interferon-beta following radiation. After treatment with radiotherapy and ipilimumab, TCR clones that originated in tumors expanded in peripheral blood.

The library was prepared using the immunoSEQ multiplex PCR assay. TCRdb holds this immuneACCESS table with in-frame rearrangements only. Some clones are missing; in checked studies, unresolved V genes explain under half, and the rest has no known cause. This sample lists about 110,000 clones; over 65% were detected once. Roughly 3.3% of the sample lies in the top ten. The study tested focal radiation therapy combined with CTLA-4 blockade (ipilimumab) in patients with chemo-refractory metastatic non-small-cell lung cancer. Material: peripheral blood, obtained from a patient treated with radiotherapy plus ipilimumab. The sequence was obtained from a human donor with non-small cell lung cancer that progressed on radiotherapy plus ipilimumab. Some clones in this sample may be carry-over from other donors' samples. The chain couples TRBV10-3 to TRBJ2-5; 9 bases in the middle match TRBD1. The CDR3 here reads CAISGTGPVGGETQYF. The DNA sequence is TGTGCCATCAGCGGGACAGGGCCCGTGGGGGGGGAGACCCAGTACTTC.